This T cell receptor beta chain was found in a study of shared clonotypes between healthy human individuals. This clone was seen just once. The antigen is unknown. Sequenced by immunoSEQ multiplex PCR; TCRdb stores in-frame clones only, minus some. Of some 980,000 clones in the sample, about 80% were seen once. Each sample came from a Caucasian adult donor living in Nashville, Tennessee. General study results and limits: Clonotype sharing among the donors was expected to vary with sequencing depth. What naive subsets generally showed was a larger estimated richness than memory subsets showed.

Germline loops: CDR1 SQVTM, CDR2 ANQGSEA. V was trimmed by 6 bases and J by 5 bases, leaving 8 bases between them. The CDR3 totals 11 residues. The specimen was memory CD4+ T cells sorted from blood. Documented subset: CD45RA-negative fraction. This clonotype originated in a young man in good health. The J gene is TRBJ2-1, the V gene TRBV29-1; D gene ambiguous. The CDR3 region has the DNA TGCAGCGTCCTGGTAGACAATGAGCAGTTCTTC. Its protein product is CSVLVDNEQFF.